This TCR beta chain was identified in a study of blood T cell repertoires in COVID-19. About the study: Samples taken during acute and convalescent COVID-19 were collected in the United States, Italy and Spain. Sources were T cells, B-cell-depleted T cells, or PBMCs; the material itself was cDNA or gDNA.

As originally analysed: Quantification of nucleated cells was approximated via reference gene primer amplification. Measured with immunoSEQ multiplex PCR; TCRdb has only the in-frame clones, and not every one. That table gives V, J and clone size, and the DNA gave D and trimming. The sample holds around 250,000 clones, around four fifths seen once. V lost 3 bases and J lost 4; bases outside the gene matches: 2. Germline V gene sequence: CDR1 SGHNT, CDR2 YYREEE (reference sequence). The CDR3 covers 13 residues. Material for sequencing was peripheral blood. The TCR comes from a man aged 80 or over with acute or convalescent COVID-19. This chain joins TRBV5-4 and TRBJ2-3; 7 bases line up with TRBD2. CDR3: CASSYLAADTQYF. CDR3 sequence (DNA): TGTGCCAGCAGCTATCTAGCGGCAGATACGCAGTATTTT.